The table lists the clone carrying this T cell receptor (beta chain) with a count of one. Per the germline V gene, CDR1 is SQVTM and CDR2 is ANQGSEA. Trimming shortened V by 5 bases and J by 2 bases, and 17 bases separated the two germline ends. This CDR3 region has 15 residues. These data are taken from a study of OX40 agonist ivuxolimab in advanced cancers. Study background: Patients took ivuxolimab, an agonistic anti-OX40 (CD134) antibody.

The assay was immunoSEQ multiplex PCR, and TCRdb's table has in-frame clones only and misses some. This sample yields 70,000 to 95,000 clones, of which over 75% are seen a single time; 6.2% belongs to the top ten. Autoimmune disease history or systemic immunosuppression barred patients. At baseline, cycle 4 day 1, and cycle 7 day 1, blood was sampled. This sequence was found in an adult with an advanced solid tumor such as melanoma, head and neck, liver or kidney cancer. The chain joins TRBV29-1 to TRBJ2-3; D could derive from TRBD1 or TRBD2 (5 bases each). Sequenced material: CD4+ or CD8+ T cells sorted from blood, taken in a trial of the OX40 agonist ivuxolimab. CDR3 sequence (DNA): TGCAGCGTTAACCCGGGGACGGGCCACACAGATACGCAGTATTTT. The encoded protein is CSVNPGTGHTDTQYF.